This is a list of T cell receptor beta chains from one sample in a study of read filtering for tumor transcriptome and immune sequencing. A single record per CDR3 protein comes from TCRdb applying MiXCR to the reads. The table includes tens of thousands of distinct CDR3 sequences, around 14% detected once. Input material: a population of CD138-negative cells sorted from bone marrow. The receptors stem from a donor aged 40 or over with multiple myeloma. Both conserved end residues are part of each CDR3. The D gene is left open where the match is weak. Some rows have no size entry. The others give once, few or many, or a class for an expanded clone.

j_call clone_size v_call d_call cdr3_aa cdr3_nt
TRBJ2-1 many TRBV15 TRBD2 CATGGLAGNEQFF TGTGCCACCGGGGGACTAGCGGGCAATGAGCAGTTCTTC
TRBJ2-7 many TRBV14 NA CASSQGGLLLHF TGTGCCAGCAGTCAAGGAGGACTCCTACTCCACTTC
TRBJ1-2 NA TRBV7-9 NA CASSWGPGGYTF TGTGCCAGCAGCTGGGGGCCAGGGGGCTACACCTTC
TRBJ1-5 many TRBV29-1 TRBD1 CSVRQGENQPQHF TGCAGCGTTCGACAGGGGGAGAATCAGCCCCAGCATTTT
TRBJ2-1 many TRBV7-2 TRBD1 CASSLRRDRRAPVLHEQFF TGTGCCAGCAGCCTGCGCCGGGACAGGAGGGCGCCGGTGCTGCATGAGCAGTTCTTC
TRBJ2-1 few TRBV11-2 NA CASSLAQGREGEFF TGTGCCAGCAGCTTAGCCCAGGGGAGAGAAGGGGAGTTCTTC
TRBJ2-6 many TRBV19 NA CASSTRTDNVLTF TGTGCCAGTAGTACAAGGACAGACAACGTCCTGACTTTC
TRBJ2-3 NA TRBV20-1 NA CSASDIISTDTQYF TGCAGTGCTAGTGACATTATTAGCACAGATACGCAGTATTTT
TRBJ1-1 many TRBV5-1 TRBD1 CASSLGSTGAEAFF TGCGCCAGCAGCTTGGGGTCGACAGGGGCTGAAGCTTTCTTT
TRBJ2-1 many TRBV10-2 TRBD1 CASSDRNSYNEQFF TGCGCCAGCTCGGACAGGAACTCCTACAATGAGCAGTTCTTC
TRBJ2-3 few TRBV7-3 TRBD2 CASSMTSGSGADTQYF TGTGCCAGCAGCATGACTAGCGGGAGTGGCGCAGATACGCAGTATTTT
TRBJ2-3 many TRBV24-1 TRBD1 CATSDRSDRFPTGGPADTQYF TGTGCCACCAGTGATCGAAGCGACAGGTTCCCGACAGGGGGCCCGGCAGATACGCAGTATTTT
TRBJ2-7 many TRBV7-2 TRBD2 CASSYVAAGENEQYF TGTGCCAGCAGCTACGTCGCGGCGGGAGAGAACGAGCAGTACTTC
TRBJ1-1 many TRBV30 NA CAWSFRGGTEAFF TGTGCCTGGAGTTTCAGGGGTGGGACTGAAGCTTTCTTT
TRBJ1-5 few TRBV28 NA CASSLPTGYNQPQHF TGTGCCAGCAGTTTACCTACAGGGTACAATCAGCCCCAGCATTTT
TRBJ1-6 many TRBV28 NA CASSLGHSRGNSPLHF TGTGCCAGCAGTCTGGGACACTCGAGGGGTAATTCACCCCTCCACTTT
TRBJ2-3 few TRBV2 NA CASSAYSREHPSTDTQYF TGTGCCAGCAGTGCGTATAGCAGAGAACACCCTAGCACAGATACGCAGTATTTT
TRBJ2-5 NA TRBV19 TRBD1 CASKQGVGQETQYF TGTGCCAGTAAACAGGGGGTAGGACAAGAGACCCAGTACTTC
TRBJ2-7 many TRBV4-3 NA CASSLHLSGEQYF TGCGCCAGCAGCTTACACCTAAGCGGCGAGCAGTACTTC
TRBJ1-5 few TRBV4-3 NA CASSQVLNSNQPQHF TGCGCCAGCAGCCAAGTCCTAAATAGCAATCAGCCCCAGCATTTT
TRBJ2-1 many TRBV11-3 NA CASSLDRASHNEQFF TGTGCCAGCAGCTTAGATCGGGCCAGCCACAATGAGCAGTTCTTC
TRBJ2-1 NA TRBV7-3 NA CASSVGDNEQFF TGTGCCAGCAGCGTAGGGGATAATGAGCAGTTCTTC
TRBJ2-7 many TRBV28 NA CASIADREVHEQYF TGTGCCAGCATAGCCGACAGGGAGGTACACGAGCAGTACTTC
TRBJ2-3 NA TRBV6-1 NA CASSGPATGPTDAQYF TGTGCCAGCAGTGGGCCTGCGACAGGCCCCACAGACGCGCAGTATTTT
TRBJ2-1 many TRBV13 TRBD2 CASSSAGTSTINEQFF TGTGCCAGCAGTTCAGCGGGGACTAGCACTATCAATGAGCAGTTCTTC
TRBJ2-1 NA TRBV29-1 TRBD1 CSAAGTGANEQFF TGCAGCGCCGCCGGGACAGGGGCCAATGAGCAGTTCTTC
TRBJ2-3 NA TRBV10-3 NA CAISGTQAGSTDTQYF TGTGCCATCAGTGGGACTCAGGCGGGGAGCACAGATACGCAGTATTTT
TRBJ1-2 many TRBV2 TRBD1 CASSGGTGVLYGYTF TGTGCCAGCAGTGGGGGGACAGGAGTCCTCTATGGCTACACCTTC
TRBJ2-3 many TRBV7-2 NA CASSSPGSRGDTQYF TGTGCCAGCAGCTCCCCGGGTTCTCGCGGAGATACGCAGTATTTT
TRBJ1-4 many TRBV7-2 NA CASSYSGAVGEKLFF TGTGCCAGCAGTTACTCAGGGGCGGTTGGAGAAAAACTGTTTTTT
TRBJ2-2 NA TRBV20-1 TRBD2 CSARRPGLAGATGELFF TGCAGTGCTAGGAGACCCGGACTAGCGGGAGCCACCGGGGAGCTGTTTTTT
TRBJ2-7 NA TRBV29-1 TRBD1 CSVRGQASSYEQCF TGCAGCGTTAGGGGACAGGCGTCCTCCTACGAGCAGTGCTTC
TRBJ1-1 many TRBV29-1 NA CSYYTDSGPMNTEAFF TGCAGCTATTATACAGATTCCGGGCCCATGAACACTGAAGCTTTCTTT
TRBJ1-2 many TRBV20-1 NA CSAPITNYGYTF TGCAGTGCTCCTATAACTAACTATGGCTACACCTTC
TRBJ2-1 few TRBV11-3 NA CARSFGSSSSYEQFF TGTGCCCGCAGCTTTGGCTCTAGTTCGTCCTATGAGCAGTTCTTC
TRBJ1-2 many TRBV7-2 NA CASNPAGGAVGYTF TGTGCCAGCAACCCCGCAGGAGGGGCAGTTGGCTACACCTTC
TRBJ2-3 many TRBV20-1 TRBD2 CSAIGRAMRVDTQYF TGCAGTGCTATTGGGAGGGCCATGAGGGTAGATACGCAGTATTTT
TRBJ2-7 many TRBV20-1 TRBD2 CSASPAGLVREQYF TGCAGTGCTAGCCCTGCGGGACTAGTACGCGAGCAGTACTTC
TRBJ1-1 many TRBV27 NA CASSLRRDTEAFF TGTGCCAGCAGTTTACGGAGGGACACTGAAGCTTTCTTT
TRBJ2-7 many TRBV29-1 NA CSVVVQFATYEQYF TGCAGCGTTGTGGTGCAGTTCGCAACCTACGAGCAGTACTTC
TRBJ2-3 many TRBV11-2 TRBD2 CASSPTSGPPTDTQYF TGTGCCAGCAGCCCGACTAGCGGACCTCCCACAGATACGCAGTATTTT
TRBJ2-7 NA TRBV20-1 NA CSARAGSRVYEQYF TGCAGTGCTAGAGCCGGTAGCAGGGTCTACGAGCAGTACTTC
TRBJ1-5 many TRBV24-1 NA CATSAPGGSQPQHF TGTGCCACCAGTGCTCCCGGGGGCAGTCAGCCCCAGCATTTT
TRBJ2-7 many TRBV11-2 NA CASSLEGDGEQYF TGTGCCAGCAGCTTAGAGGGGGACGGGGAGCAGTACTTC
TRBJ1-5 many TRBV12-3/TRBV12-4 TRBD1 CASSWGQGSNQPQHF TGTGCCAGCAGTTGGGGACAGGGGAGCAATCAGCCCCAGCATTTT
TRBJ2-7 many TRBV20-1 NA CSAREVAGSSYEQYF TGCAGTGCTCGAGAAGTCGCAGGGAGCTCCTACGAGCAGTACTTC
TRBJ1-2 many TRBV28 NA CASRPGIPNYGYTF TGTGCCAGTCGCCCAGGGATCCCTAACTATGGCTACACCTTC
TRBJ2-3 many TRBV30 NA CAWSISVADTQYF TGTGCCTGGAGTATATCGGTTGCAGATACGCAGTATTTT
TRBJ2-1 NA TRBV27 NA CASSVVDYNEQFF TGTGCCAGCTCTGTCGTGGATTACAATGAGCAGTTCTTC
TRBJ2-4 many TRBV27 TRBD1 CASSPGTGANIQYF TGTGCCAGCAGTCCCGGGACAGGGGCGAACATTCAGTACTTC
TRBJ2-3 many TRBV3-1 TRBD2 CASSPAGTSQDTQYF TGTGCCAGCAGCCCTGCAGGGACTAGCCAAGATACGCAGTATTTT